Listed here are 11 T cell receptor beta chains from one sample, sequenced in a study of T-cell memory formation after mild COVID-19. TCRdb itself ran the 5' RACE reads through MiXCR, one entry per CDR3 protein. This sample has a few hundred thousand distinct CDR3 sequences, with about a sixth found just once. The sample taken for sequencing was PBMCs or a T cell subset sorted from them (not recorded which). The receptors derive from a man aged 18 to 29 who had mild COVID-19 (a few samples of this study predate the infection). Cell type and time point are not known.

This clonotype was seen a handful of times. The J gene is TRBJ2-5, the V gene TRBV4-1; D possibly corresponds to TRBD2 (6 bases). The CDR3 covers 17 residues. CDR1 and CDR2 from the germline V gene are MGHRA and YSYEKL. V was trimmed by 0 bases and J by 1 base, leaving 15 bases between them. CDR3 in amino acids: CASSQDRLAIIQETQYF. The CDR3 nucleotides are TGCGCCAGCAGCCAAGATCGGCTAGCGATTATCCAAGAGACCCAGTACTTC.

The rearrangement joins TRBV4-2 to TRBJ2-2, with TRBD1 identical over 9 bases. Trimming cost V 1 base and J 4 bases; bases outside gene matches: 7. The V gene's germline CDR1 is LGHNA and CDR2 YNFKEQ. This CDR3 contains 17 residues. CDR3 protein: CASSQATGGLTTGELFF. CDR3 DNA: TGTGCCAGCAGCCAAGCTACAGGGGGCTTGACCACCGGGGAGCTGTTTTTT.

This clonotype was detected only once. V and J are TRBV4-2 and TRBJ1-5, with unresolved D. V was cut by 6 bases and J by 1 base, with 10 bases left in between. This CDR3 spans 14 amino acids. Germline assignment: CDR1 LGHNA and CDR2 YNFKEQ. This chain's CDR3 is CASSRYRSNQPQHF. In DNA form, the CDR3 reads TGTGCCAGCAGTCGATACCGAAGCAATCAGCCCCAGCATTTT.

V gene TRBV29-1 combines with J gene TRBJ2-5; D is undetermined. The germline V gene encodes CDR1 SQVTM and CDR2 ANQGSEA. This CDR3 has 13 residues. V lost 7 bases and J lost 5, with 17 bases in between. In DNA form, the CDR3 reads TGCAGCGCCGGGCCCGGCATACAGGAGACCCAGTACTTC. This encodes CSAGPGIQETQYF.

V gene TRBV6-1 combines with J gene TRBJ2-1; 9 nucleotides align to TRBD2. Germline assignment: CDR1 MNHNS and CDR2 SASEGT. The CDR3 length is 13 residues. Losses at the gene ends were 8 bases for V and 7 bases for J; bases not matched to a gene: 6. In DNA form, the CDR3 reads TGTGCCAGCCAGATTAGCGGGGGAAATGAGCAGTTCTTC. This encodes CASQISGGNEQFF.

This clonotype occurred a few times. The gene calls are TRBV4-1 and TRBJ2-4; 9 positions agree with TRBD1. The germline V gene encodes CDR1 MGHRA and CDR2 YSYEKL. This CDR3 region has 19 residues. With 1 base clipped from V and 0 bases from J, the junction kept 10 bases outside the gene matches. The chain's CDR3 is CASSQVGTGYGGAKNIQYF. Written as DNA, the CDR3 is TGCGCCAGCAGCCAAGTCGGGACAGGGTATGGGGGAGCCAAAAACATTCAGTACTTC.

The V call is TRBV7-9, the J call TRBJ2-7, with D hard to call. This CDR3 has 15 amino acids. V lost 2 bases and J lost 2, with 13 bases in between. Germline CDR1 reads SEHNR; CDR2 reads FQNEAQ (reference sequence). For the CDR3, the DNA is TGTGCCAGCAGCTTACCGGTCGGGCCGCCCTACGAGCAGTACTTC. Protein sequence: CASSLPVGPPYEQYF.

This chain joins TRBV4-1 and TRBJ2-3, with 7 bases aligning to TRBD2. Germline CDR1 is MGHRA and CDR2 is YSYEKL. The length of the CDR3 is 17 residues. Unmatched junction bases numbered 7, after V lost 1 base and J lost 0 bases. The CDR3 region is CASSQVPVAGSTDTQYF. The DNA of the CDR3 is TGCGCCAGCAGCCAAGTTCCGGTAGCGGGTAGCACAGATACGCAGTATTTT.

The gene calls are TRBV4-1 and TRBJ2-7; the match to TRBD2 covers 11 bases. The CDR3 has 16 residues. Germline CDR1 and CDR2: MGHRA and YSYEKL. V shed 0 bases and J 1 base; nucleotides not matched to a gene: 2. Here the CDR3 reads CASSQEPSGGSYEQYF. Here the CDR3 DNA reads TGCGCCAGCAGCCAAGAGCCTAGCGGGGGGTCCTACGAGCAGTACTTC.

The CDR3 nucleotides read TGCAGTGCTAGAGGAGTCGGAGTCTCCTACGAGCAGTACGTC. Protein product: CSARGVGVSYEQYV. The gene calls are TRBV20-1 and TRBJ2-7; D is unresolved. V lost 1 base and J 0 bases, leaving 10 bases between the germline ends. CDR3 length: 14 residues. Looked up from germline, CDR1 is DFQATT and CDR2 is SNEGSKA (reference sequence).

In its sample, this clonotype was seen many times. V usage is TRBV12-3 or TRBV12-4 and J usage is TRBJ1-2; 7 nucleotides align to TRBD1. The CDR3 loop spans 15 amino acids. The V gene end was trimmed by 5 bases and the J gene end by 4 bases; junction bases not matched to a gene: 10. Here the CDR3 DNA reads TGTGCCAGCAGTACAAGACAGGGAGGTAGCTATGGCTACACCTTC. It specifies CASSTRQGGSYGYTF.